A single sample is the source of the 5 T cell receptor beta chains below, sequenced in a study of identifying expanded T cells in peripheral blood. Produced via immunoSEQ multiplex PCR; TCRdb's table is partial and in-frame only. The sample lists under 150,000 clones, about 86% occurring once. Sample: blood. The receptor set was obtained from a person aged 18 to 75 in good health.

The chain recombines TRBV5-1 with TRBJ1-1; no firm D call. CDR3 length equals 13 residues. V was shortened by 4 bases and J by 2 bases, with 9 bases between the two germline ends. CDR1 and CDR2 (germline): SGHRS, YFSETQ. CDR3 nucleotide sequence: TGCGCCAGCAGCGGCGTCCCTAACACTGAAGCTTTCTTT. Translating it yields CASSGVPNTEAFF.

The V gene is TRBV18, the J gene TRBJ2-5; D gene uncertain. CDR1 KGHSH and CDR2 LQKENI come from the germline V gene. CDR3 length equals 13 residues. The V end was cut by 0 bases, the J end by 0 bases, with 2 bases between. The CDR3 loop is CASSPPNQETQYF. The CDR3 coding sequence is TGTGCCAGCTCACCACCCAACCAAGAGACCCAGTACTTC.

The gene calls are TRBV5-6 and TRBJ1-2; D possibly corresponds to TRBD1 (6 bases). CDR3 length: 13 residues. Trimming took 5 bases from V and 7 from J, leaving 15 bases between them. Per germline, CDR1 SGHDT and CDR2 YYEEEE. Here the CDR3 reads CASSRGGPRGYTF. In DNA form, the CDR3 reads TGTGCCAGCAGTAGAGGGGGACCCCGTGGCTACACCTTC.

The gene calls are TRBV5-1 and TRBJ1-4; D might be TRBD1 (6 bases). The CDR3 runs to 15 residues. Trimming pared 4 bases from V and 3 bases from J, leaving 13 bases between. Germline assignment: CDR1 SGHRS and CDR2 YFSETQ. The CDR3 coding sequence is TGCGCCAGCAGCCCCCCTTGGGGGCCTAATGAAAAACTGTTTTTT. This gives the protein CASSPPWGPNEKLFF.

The rearrangement links TRBV7-2 to TRBJ2-7; TRBD1 is a possible D gene (5 bases). Trimming took 5 bases from V and 0 from J, leaving 11 bases between them. This CDR3 has 14 amino acids. Germline loops: CDR1 SGHTA, CDR2 FQGNSA. CDR3 nucleotide sequence: TGTGCCAGCAGCCAGCAGGGTGGCTCCTACGAGCAGTACTTC. Amino acid sequence: CASSQQGGSYEQYF.